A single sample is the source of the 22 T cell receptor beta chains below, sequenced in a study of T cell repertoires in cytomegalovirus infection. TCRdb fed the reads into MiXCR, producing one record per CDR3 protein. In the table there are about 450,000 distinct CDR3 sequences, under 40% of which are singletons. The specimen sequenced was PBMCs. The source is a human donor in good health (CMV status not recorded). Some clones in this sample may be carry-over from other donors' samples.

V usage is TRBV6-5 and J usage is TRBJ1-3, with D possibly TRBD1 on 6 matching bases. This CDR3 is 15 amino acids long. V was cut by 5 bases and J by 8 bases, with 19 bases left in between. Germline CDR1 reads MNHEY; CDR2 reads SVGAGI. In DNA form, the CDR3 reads TGTGCCAGCAGTACCACAGGGATGGAGGAGCACACCATATATTTT. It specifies CASSTTGMEEHTIYF.

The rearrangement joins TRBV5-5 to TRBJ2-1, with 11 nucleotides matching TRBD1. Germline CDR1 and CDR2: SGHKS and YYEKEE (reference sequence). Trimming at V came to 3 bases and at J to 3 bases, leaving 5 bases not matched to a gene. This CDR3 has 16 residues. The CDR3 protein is CASSSAGTGGYNEQFF. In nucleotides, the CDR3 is TGTGCCAGCAGCTCCGCCGGGACAGGGGGCTACAATGAGCAGTTCTTC.

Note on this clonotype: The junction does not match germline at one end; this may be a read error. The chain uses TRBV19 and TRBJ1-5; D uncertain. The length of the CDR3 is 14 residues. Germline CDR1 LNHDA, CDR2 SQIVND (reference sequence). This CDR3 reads CASSIDERNQPPHF. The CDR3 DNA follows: TGTGCCAGTAGTATAGACGAGAGGAATCAGCCCCCGCATTTT.

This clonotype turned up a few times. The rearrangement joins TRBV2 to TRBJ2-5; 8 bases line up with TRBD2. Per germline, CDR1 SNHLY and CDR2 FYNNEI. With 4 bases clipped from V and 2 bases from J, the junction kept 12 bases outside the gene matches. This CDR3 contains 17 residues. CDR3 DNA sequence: TGTGCCAGCAGTGCCCCGGGGGGGCAGGCGGGGCAAGAGACCCAGTACTTC. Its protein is CASSAPGGQAGQETQYF. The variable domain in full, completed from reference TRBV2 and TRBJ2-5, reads EPEVTQTPSHQVTQMGQEVILRCVPISNHLYFYWYRQILGQKVEFLVSFYNNEISEKSEIFDDQFSVERPDGSNFTLKIRSTKLEDSAMYFCASSAPGGQAGQETQYFGPGTRLLVL.

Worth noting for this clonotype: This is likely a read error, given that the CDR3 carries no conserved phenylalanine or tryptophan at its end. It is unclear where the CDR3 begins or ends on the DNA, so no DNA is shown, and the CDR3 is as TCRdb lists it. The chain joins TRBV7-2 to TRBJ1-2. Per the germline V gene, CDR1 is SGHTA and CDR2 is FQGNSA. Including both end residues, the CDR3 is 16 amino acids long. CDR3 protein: CASSTIRTVYNYGYNL.

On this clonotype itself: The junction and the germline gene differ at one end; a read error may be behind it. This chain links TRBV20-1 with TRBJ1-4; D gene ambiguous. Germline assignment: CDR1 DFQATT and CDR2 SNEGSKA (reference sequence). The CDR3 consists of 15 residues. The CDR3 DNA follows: TGCAGTTCTAGACACCACCAAACAACTAATGAAAAACTGTTTTTT. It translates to CSSRHHQTTNEKLFF.

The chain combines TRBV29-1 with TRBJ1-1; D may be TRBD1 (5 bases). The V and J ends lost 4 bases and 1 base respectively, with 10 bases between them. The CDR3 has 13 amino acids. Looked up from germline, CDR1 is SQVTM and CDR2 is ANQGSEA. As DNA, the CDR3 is TGCAGCGTTGCGAGGGGTACGAACACTGAAGCTTTCTTT. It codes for CSVARGTNTEAFF.

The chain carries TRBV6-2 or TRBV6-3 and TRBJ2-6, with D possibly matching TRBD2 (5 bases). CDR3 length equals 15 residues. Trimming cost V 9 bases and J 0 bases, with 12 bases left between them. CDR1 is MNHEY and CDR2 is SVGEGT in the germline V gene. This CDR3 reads CASLGRGSGANVLTF. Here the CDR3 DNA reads TGTGCCAGTCTGGGTCGGGGCTCTGGGGCCAACGTCCTGACTTTC.

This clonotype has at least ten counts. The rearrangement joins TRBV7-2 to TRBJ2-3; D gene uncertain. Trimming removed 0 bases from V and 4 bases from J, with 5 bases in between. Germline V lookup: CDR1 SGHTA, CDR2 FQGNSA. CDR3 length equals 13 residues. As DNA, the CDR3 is TGTGCCAGCAGCTTAGCGGGCCCAGATACGCAGTATTTT. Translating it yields CASSLAGPDTQYF.

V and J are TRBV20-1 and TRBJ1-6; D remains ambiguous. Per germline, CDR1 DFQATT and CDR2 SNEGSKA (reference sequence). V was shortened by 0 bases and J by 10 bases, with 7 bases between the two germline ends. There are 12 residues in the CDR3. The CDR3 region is CSARDRLSPLHF. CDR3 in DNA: TGCAGTGCTAGAGACAGGTTATCACCCCTCCACTTT.

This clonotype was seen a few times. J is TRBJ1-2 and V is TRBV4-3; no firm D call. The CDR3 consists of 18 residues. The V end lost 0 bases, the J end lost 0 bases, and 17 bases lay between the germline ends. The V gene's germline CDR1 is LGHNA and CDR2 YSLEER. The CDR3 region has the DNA TGCGCCAGCAGCCAAGATAAGGGCCAGGTCCTTTCTAACTATGGCTACACCTTC. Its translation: CASSQDKGQVLSNYGYTF.

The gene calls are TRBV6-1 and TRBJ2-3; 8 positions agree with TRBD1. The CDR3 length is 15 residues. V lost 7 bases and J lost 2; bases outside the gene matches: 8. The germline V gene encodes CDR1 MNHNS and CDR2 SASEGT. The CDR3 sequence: CASTNDRGFTDTQYF. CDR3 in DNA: TGTGCCAGCACCAACGACAGGGGCTTCACAGATACGCAGTATTTT.

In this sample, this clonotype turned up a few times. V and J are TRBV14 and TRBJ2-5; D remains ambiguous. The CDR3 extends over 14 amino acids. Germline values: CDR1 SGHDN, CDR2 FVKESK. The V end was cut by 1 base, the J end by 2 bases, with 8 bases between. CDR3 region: CASSQVPIQETQYF. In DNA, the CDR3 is TGTGCCAGCAGCCAAGTACCGATTCAAGAGACCCAGTACTTC.

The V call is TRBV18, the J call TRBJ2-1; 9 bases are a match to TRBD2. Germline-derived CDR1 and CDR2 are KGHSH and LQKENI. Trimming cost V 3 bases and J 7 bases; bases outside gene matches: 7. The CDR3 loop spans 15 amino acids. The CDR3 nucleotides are TGTGCCAGCTCACCGGCTAGCGGGGTAGGTAATGAGCAGTTCTTC. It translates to CASSPASGVGNEQFF.

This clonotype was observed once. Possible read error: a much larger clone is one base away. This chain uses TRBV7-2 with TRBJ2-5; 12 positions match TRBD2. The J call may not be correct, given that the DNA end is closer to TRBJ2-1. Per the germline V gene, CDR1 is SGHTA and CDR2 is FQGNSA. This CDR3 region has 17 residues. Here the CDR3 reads CASTPGGLAGGQETQFF. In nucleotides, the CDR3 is TGTGCCAGCACCCCCGGGGGGCTAGCGGGGGGGCAAGAGACCCAGTTCTTC.

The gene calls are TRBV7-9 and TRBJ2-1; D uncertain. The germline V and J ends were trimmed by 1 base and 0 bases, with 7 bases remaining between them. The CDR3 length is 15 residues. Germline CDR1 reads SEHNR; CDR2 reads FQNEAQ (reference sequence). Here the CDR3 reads CASSLVPTSYNEQFF. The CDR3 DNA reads TGTGCCAGCAGCTTAGTCCCCACCTCCTACAATGAGCAGTTCTTC.

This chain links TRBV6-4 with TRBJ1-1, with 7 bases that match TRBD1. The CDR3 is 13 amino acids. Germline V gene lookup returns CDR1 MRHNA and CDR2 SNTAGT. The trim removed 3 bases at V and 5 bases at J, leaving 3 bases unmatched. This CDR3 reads CASSETGNTEAFF. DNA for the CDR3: TGTGCCAGCAGTGAGACAGGGAATACTGAAGCTTTCTTT.

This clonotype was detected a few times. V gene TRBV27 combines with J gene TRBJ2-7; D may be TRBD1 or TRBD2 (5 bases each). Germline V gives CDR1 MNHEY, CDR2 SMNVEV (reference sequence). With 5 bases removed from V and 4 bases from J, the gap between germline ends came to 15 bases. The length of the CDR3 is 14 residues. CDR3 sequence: CASSIGTDLYEQYF. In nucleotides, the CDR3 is TGTGCCAGCAGTATCGGGACCGATCTATACGAGCAGTACTTC.

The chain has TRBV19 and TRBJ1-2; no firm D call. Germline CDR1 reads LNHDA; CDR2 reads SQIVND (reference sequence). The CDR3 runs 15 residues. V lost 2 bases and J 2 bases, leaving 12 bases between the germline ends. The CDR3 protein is CASSIQFGSNYGYTF. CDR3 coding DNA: TGTGCCAGTAGTATACAATTTGGCTCCAACTATGGCTACACCTTC. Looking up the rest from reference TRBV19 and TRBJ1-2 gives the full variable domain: DGGITQSPKYLFRKEGQNVTLSCEQNLNHDAMYWYRQDPGQGLRLIYYSQIVNDFQKGDIAEGYSVSREKKESFPLTVTSAQKNPTAFYLCASSIQFGSNYGYTFGSGTRLTVV.

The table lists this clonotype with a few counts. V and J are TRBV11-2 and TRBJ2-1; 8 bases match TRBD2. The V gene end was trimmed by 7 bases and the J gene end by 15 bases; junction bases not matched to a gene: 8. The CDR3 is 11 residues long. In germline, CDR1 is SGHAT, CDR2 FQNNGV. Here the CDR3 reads CASIIGGDLFF. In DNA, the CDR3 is TGTGCCAGCATCATCGGGGGGGATCTGTTCTTC.

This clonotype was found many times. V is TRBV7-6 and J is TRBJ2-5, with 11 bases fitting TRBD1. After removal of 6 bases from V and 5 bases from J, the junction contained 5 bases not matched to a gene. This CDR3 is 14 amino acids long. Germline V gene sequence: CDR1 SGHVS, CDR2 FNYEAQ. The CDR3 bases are TGTGCCAGCAGTCGGACAGGGGGCAGGGAGACCCAGTACTTC. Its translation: CASSRTGGRETQYF.

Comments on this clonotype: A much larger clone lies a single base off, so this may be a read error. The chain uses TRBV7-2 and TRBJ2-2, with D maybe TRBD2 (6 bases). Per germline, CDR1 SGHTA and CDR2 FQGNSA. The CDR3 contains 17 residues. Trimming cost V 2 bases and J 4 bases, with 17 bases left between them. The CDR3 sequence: CASSLWEARGSTGELFF. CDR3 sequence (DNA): TGTGCCAGCAGCTTATGGGAGGCGCGGGGAAGCACCGGGGAGCTGTTTTTT.